This note documents a single T cell receptor (beta chain) sequence. Its antigen is still unknown. Some clones are missing from TCRdb's copy, which holds only in-frame ones; the method was immunoSEQ multiplex PCR. The table lists 37,000 or so clones, roughly 80% of them singletons, with around 20% in the top ten. Per the germline V gene, CDR1 is LNHDA and CDR2 is SQIVND (reference sequence). V was cut by 5 bases and J by 0 bases, with 13 bases left in between. There are 15 residues in the CDR3. This sample is drawn from a study of OX40 agonist ivuxolimab in advanced cancers. Study results and limitations: In the 0.1 to 3.0 mg/kg range, CD4+ and CD8+ blood T cells had expanded clonally by week 6.

The sequence was collected from an adult with an advanced solid tumor such as melanoma, head and neck, liver or kidney cancer. The chain carries TRBV19 and TRBJ1-1; D is unresolved. Sequenced here: CD4+ or CD8+ T cells sorted from blood, sampled in a trial of the OX40 agonist ivuxolimab. CDR3 DNA: TGTGCCAGTAGTCCGAACCGTTATATGAACACTGAAGCTTTCTTT. This codes for CASSPNRYMNTEAFF.